One sample yielded the 8 T cell receptor beta chains listed below, sequenced in a study of CXCR3-negative and CXCR3-positive naive CD8 T cells. General study results and limits: A higher hydrophobicity marked the TRB CDR3s of CXCR3-positive naive cells versus CXCR3-negative naive cells.

The libraries of TRB cDNA were constructed through 5' RACE using UMI labels. Reprocessing the 5' RACE reads, TCRdb reports a single entry for every CDR3 protein and omits DNA. Its listing shows some 100,000 distinct CDR3 sequences. No cognate antigen is known for these TCRs. Sequencing was performed on naive CXCR3+ CD8+ T cells from blood. Stated subset: CD45RO-CCR7+CD27+CD95- naive CD8+ T cells expressing CXCR3 (TNR3+). These receptors were taken from a human donor in good health. Some clones in this sample may be carry-over from other donors' samples.

V gene TRBV19 combines with J gene TRBJ2-7; no DNA is available, so the TRBD2 call from TCRdb remains unchecked. CDR1 and CDR2 (germline): LNHDA, SQIVND (reference sequence). The CDR3 totals 14 residues. Here the CDR3 reads CANPEDLGFYEQYF.

The genes are TRBV29-1 and TRBJ2-7. The germline V gene has CDR1 SQVTM and CDR2 ANQGSEA. The CDR3 length is 12 residues. The CDR3 protein is CSVGWASYEQYF.

The J gene is TRBJ2-3, the V gene TRBV23-1; there is no DNA to check the TCRdb D call of TRBD2. TRBV23-1 carries the ORF label, with uncertain function. This CDR3 has 14 amino acids. CDR3 protein: CASSQRLAGVGQYF.

The gene calls are TRBV4-2 and TRBJ1-6; TCRdb returns TRBD1, unconfirmable since there is no DNA. The CDR3 covers 15 residues. Germline V gives CDR1 LGHNA, CDR2 YNFKEQ. The CDR3 loop reads CASSGRGSDNSPLHF.

The rearrangement uses TRBV28 and TRBJ1-2; TCRdb designates TRBD1, a call that cannot be tested without DNA. This CDR3 has 15 amino acids. Per the germline V gene, CDR1 is MDHEN and CDR2 is SYDVKM. The CDR3 spells CASSPLGQGNYGYTF.

This chain connects TRBV7-9 to TRBJ2-7. Germline CDR1 and CDR2: SEHNR and FQNEAQ (reference sequence). This CDR3 contains 13 residues. The CDR3 reads CASSFQLSYEQYF.

The J gene is TRBJ2-7, the V gene TRBV5-1. This CDR3 is 13 amino acids long. In germline, CDR1 is SGHRS, CDR2 YFSETQ. The CDR3: CASSLENSDEQYF.

V and J are TRBV20-1 and TRBJ2-7; there is no DNA to check the TCRdb D call of TRBD1. From germline, CDR1 is DFQATT and CDR2 SNEGSKA (reference sequence). CDR3 length: 13 residues. CDR3 region: CSARDRGDNEQYF.